The 30 T cell receptor beta chains below come from one sample, sequenced in a study of blood T cell repertoires in COVID-19. Sequencing used immunoSEQ multiplex PCR; TCRdb keeps in-frame clones, though not all of them. Of about 280,000 clones listed, approximately 83% are singletons. Sample: peripheral blood. These receptors originate from a human donor in a cohort sampled during active COVID-19.

The chain recombines TRBV10-2 with TRBJ1-2; 8 bases line up with TRBD1. In germline, CDR1 is WSHSY, CDR2 SAAADI. J gave up 8 bases and V 6 bases, and 5 bases lay outside the gene matches. The CDR3 loop spans 12 amino acids. Here the CDR3 reads CASRGTGEGYTF. CDR3 coding DNA: TGCGCCAGCAGAGGGACAGGTGAGGGCTACACCTTC.

J is TRBJ2-3 and V is TRBV5-1; possibly TRBD2 for D (5 bases). V lost 4 bases and J 2 bases, leaving 8 bases between the germline ends. The germline V gene encodes CDR1 SGHRS and CDR2 YFSETQ. This CDR3 is built from 13 residues. This chain's CDR3 is CASSRGITDTQYF. CDR3 coding DNA: TGCGCCAGCAGCCGGGGTATCACAGATACGCAGTATTTT.

CDR3 DNA sequence: TGTGCCAGCAGTGAAGGGGAACAGGGGGCGGGCGGCTACACCTTC. Translating gives CASSEGEQGAGGYTF. The rearrangement uses TRBV2 and TRBJ1-2; 9 nucleotides line up with TRBD1. Germline V gives CDR1 SNHLY, CDR2 FYNNEI. The CDR3 length is 15 residues. Trimming cost V 1 base and J 8 bases; bases outside gene matches: 8.

The chain has TRBV30 and TRBJ1-6; 8 positions agree with TRBD1. In germline, CDR1 is GTSNPN, CDR2 SVGIG (reference sequence). Trimming took 3 bases from V and 10 from J; bases not matched to a gene: 14. The length of the CDR3 is 16 residues. The CDR3: CAWRVLSRGQGSPLHF. The CDR3 DNA sequence: TGTGCCTGGAGAGTACTTTCCAGGGGGCAGGGGTCACCCCTCCACTTT.

The gene calls are TRBV18 and TRBJ2-7, with 14 bases that match TRBD2. V shed 5 bases, J shed 2 bases, and the junction held 14 bases outside the gene matches. Germline lookup yields CDR1 KGHSH and CDR2 LQKENI. There are 19 residues in the CDR3. For the CDR3, the DNA is TGTGCCAGCTCAACCACCGGGACTAGCGGGAGCGGGTCCCCCTACGAGCAGTACTTC. This gives the protein CASSTTGTSGSGSPYEQYF. Full variable domain (missing parts from reference TRBV18 and TRBJ2-7): NAGVMQNPRHLVRRRGQEARLRCSPMKGHSHVYWYRQLPEEGLKFMVYLQKENIIDESGMPKERFSAEFPKEGPSILRIQQVVRGDSAAYFCASSTTGTSGSGSPYEQYFGPGTRLTVT.

V gene TRBV19 combines with J gene TRBJ2-4; a weak D match, TRBD2 (5 bases). The germline V gene encodes CDR1 LNHDA and CDR2 SQIVND (reference sequence). The CDR3 is made up of 13 amino acids. The germline V and J ends were trimmed by 4 bases and 7 bases, with 11 bases remaining between them. DNA of the CDR3: TGTGCCAGTAGTACTCCGGACTTCAACATTCAGTACTTC. Its protein is CASSTPDFNIQYF.

The rearrangement uses TRBV28 and TRBJ2-5; D possibly corresponds to TRBD1 (6 bases). Per the germline V gene, CDR1 is MDHEN and CDR2 is SYDVKM. The ends were cut back, 5 bases at V and 2 bases at J, with 15 bases in the middle. The CDR3 sequence is 15 residues long. The CDR3 DNA follows: TGTGCCAGCAGTGTTTCCCTCGGACAGCAAGAGACCCAGTACTTC. Its translation is CASSVSLGQQETQYF. The full variable domain, rest sourced from reference TRBV28 and TRBJ2-5, is DVKVTQSSRYLVKRTGEKVFLECVQDMDHENMFWYRQDPGLGLRLIYFSYDVKMKEKGDIPEGYSVSREKKERFSLILESASTNQTSMYLCASSVSLGQQETQYFGPGTRLLVL.

Here the CDR3 DNA reads TGTGCCAGCAGGGGACTAGCGGGAGGGCCCAATGAGCAGTTCTTC. The encoded protein is CASRGLAGGPNEQFF. The V call is TRBV6-5, the J call TRBJ2-1; TRBD2 aligns across 16 bases. Germline CDR1 MNHEY, CDR2 SVGAGI. Trimming at V came to 6 bases and at J to 6 bases, leaving 2 bases not matched to a gene. This CDR3 is 15 amino acids long.

The chain combines TRBV11-3 with TRBJ2-1; maybe TRBD2 (6 bases). The CDR3 covers 14 residues. Trimming pared 3 bases from V and 1 base from J, leaving 7 bases between. Germline CDR1 SGHNT, CDR2 YENEEA. Written as DNA, the CDR3 is TGTGCCAGCAGCTTTGGGGGGTCCTACAATGAGCAGTTCTTC. It codes for CASSFGGSYNEQFF.

CDR3 region: CASSPYGAAYNEQFF. In DNA form, the CDR3 reads TGTGCCAGCAGCCCTTACGGAGCGGCTTACAATGAGCAGTTCTTC. The chain is built from TRBV6-4 and TRBJ2-1; TRBD2 might be the D (5 bases). The germline V gene encodes CDR1 MRHNA and CDR2 SNTAGT. With 6 bases removed from V and 4 bases from J, the gap between germline ends came to 16 bases. CDR3 length: 15 amino acids.

The chain joins TRBV27 to TRBJ2-2, with a tentative D call TRBD1 (6 bases). Trimming removed 6 bases at V and 8 bases at J, with 13 bases between. The CDR3 has 13 residues. Germline CDR1 reads MNHEY; CDR2 reads SMNVEV (reference sequence). The CDR3 reads CASSKLTGGELFF. CDR3 in DNA: TGTGCCAGCAGCAAATTAACAGGGGGGGAGCTGTTTTTT.

The chain combines TRBV6-5 with TRBJ1-3; D is unclear. V gave up 6 bases and J gave up 0 bases, with 12 bases separating them. CDR3 length: 15 residues. CDR1 and CDR2 from the germline V gene are MNHEY and SVGAGI. The CDR3 sequence: CASRPPGSSGNTIYF. CDR3 DNA sequence: TGTGCCAGCAGACCACCCGGGAGCTCTGGAAACACCATATATTTT.

The gene calls are TRBV4-1 and TRBJ2-5; 9 positions match TRBD2. Germline CDR1 MGHRA, CDR2 YSYEKL. This CDR3 spans 17 amino acids. V gave up 4 bases and J gave up 5 bases; unmatched junction bases: 14. The CDR3 loop is CASSPQTPLAGAETQYF. The CDR3 DNA is TGCGCCAGCAGCCCCCAAACCCCCTTAGCGGGAGCTGAGACCCAGTACTTC.

The table lists this clone with a few counts. The V gene is TRBV27, the J gene TRBJ1-2; 7 bases match TRBD1. CDR3 length equals 14 residues. Looked up from germline, CDR1 is MNHEY and CDR2 is SMNVEV (reference sequence). With 3 bases clipped from V and 6 bases from J, the junction kept 7 bases outside the gene matches. CDR3 in amino acids: CASSFGGGADGYTF. CDR3 coding DNA: TGTGCCAGCAGTTTTGGAGGGGGCGCAGATGGCTACACCTTC.

V gene TRBV28 combines with J gene TRBJ2-7; maybe TRBD1 (6 bases). Trimming removed 5 bases from V and 3 bases from J, with 14 bases in between. CDR3 size: 14 residues. Germline V gene sequence: CDR1 MDHEN, CDR2 SYDVKM. The CDR3 coding sequence is TGTGCCAGCAGTCCCCTGGGGGCCATCTACGAGCAGTACTTC. Its translation is CASSPLGAIYEQYF.

V is TRBV6-5 and J is TRBJ2-1; D is uncertain. This CDR3 has 14 residues. V was pared by 4 bases and J by 7 bases, with 14 bases between. Germline V gene sequence: CDR1 MNHEY, CDR2 SVGAGI. The CDR3 here is CASSSPASLNEQFF. The CDR3, as DNA: TGTGCCAGCAGTTCCCCAGCGAGTCTGAATGAGCAGTTCTTC.

This rearrangement joins TRBV4-2 to TRBJ1-4, with 7 bases identical to TRBD1. The junction had 4 bases not matched to a gene; V was cut back by 0 bases and J by 3 bases. The CDR3 has 16 amino acids. The germline CDR1 and CDR2 sequences are LGHNA and YNFKEQ. In DNA form, the CDR3 reads TGTGCCAGCAGCCAAGAGAGGGGGCAGTCTAATGAAAAACTGTTTTTT. Residues: CASSQERGQSNEKLFF.

The rearrangement links TRBV5-1 to TRBJ2-5, with TRBD1 matching over 7 bases. Germline V gives CDR1 SGHRS, CDR2 YFSETQ. The ends lost 0 bases at V and 5 bases at J; junction bases unmatched: 4. The CDR3 spans 14 residues. The CDR3 protein is CASSLVGQAETQYF. The CDR3 bases are TGCGCCAGCAGCTTGGTAGGACAGGCGGAGACCCAGTACTTC.

In its sample, this clone was seen a few times. J is TRBJ2-1 and V is TRBV18, with TRBD2 matching 10 bases. V was pared by 0 bases and J by 4 bases, with 9 bases of the junction left unmatched. The CDR3 is 18 amino acids. CDR1 is KGHSH, CDR2 LQKENI, per germline. The CDR3 sequence: CASSPPQSRTSGYNEQFF. As DNA, the CDR3 is TGTGCCAGCTCACCACCACAATCGAGGACTAGCGGATACAATGAGCAGTTCTTC. Together with reference TRBV18 and TRBJ2-1, the CDR3 gives the full variable domain: NAGVMQNPRHLVRRRGQEARLRCSPMKGHSHVYWYRQLPEEGLKFMVYLQKENIIDESGMPKERFSAEFPKEGPSILRIQQVVRGDSAAYFCASSPPQSRTSGYNEQFFGPGTRLTVL.

This clone has only one observation. V usage is TRBV7-2 and J usage is TRBJ2-3; TRBD2 might be the D (6 bases). This CDR3 is built from 16 residues. Germline V gives CDR1 SGHTA, CDR2 FQGNSA. The V end was cut by 5 bases, the J end by 2 bases, with 17 bases between. CDR3 bases: TGTGCCAGCAGCGCCGTAGCGGACCACTTCACAGATACGCAGTATTTT. Translated: CASSAVADHFTDTQYF.

V is TRBV21-1 and J is TRBJ1-5; no check of the table's D call, TRBD1, against the DNA was made. TRBV21-1 is flagged as a pseudogene. CDR3 length: 15 residues. The CDR3 spells CASSNSRYSNQPQHF. In nucleotides, the CDR3 is TGTGCCAGCAGCAATTCCAGATATAGCAATCAGCCCCAGCATTTT.

This clone was seen only once. CDR3 coding DNA: TGTGCCAGCAGTTCTCACTGGGGACAGGGTTCCTACAATGAGCAGTTCTTC. It yields the protein CASSSHWGQGSYNEQFF. The J gene is TRBJ2-1, the V gene TRBV25-1; 9 nucleotides match TRBD1. CDR3 length equals 17 residues. Looked up from germline, CDR1 is MGHDK and CDR2 is SYGVNS. The trim removed 5 bases at V and 1 base at J, leaving 9 bases unmatched.

In regard to this clone: At one end, the junction sequence differs from germline, possibly due to a read error. This rearrangement joins TRBV3-1 (or the pseudogene TRBV3-2) to TRBJ2-3; 8 bases line up with TRBD2. Germline V gene data show CDR1 as LGHDT and CDR2 as YNNKEL (reference sequence). The CDR3 length is 12 residues. The CDR3 loop reads CASSRRTSQPSF. The DNA of the CDR3 is TGTGCCAGCAGCCGACGGACTAGCCAACCCTCTTTT.

V is TRBV2 and J is TRBJ2-2; 10 nucleotides match TRBD2. This CDR3 contains 14 residues. CDR1 SNHLY and CDR2 FYNNEI come from the germline V gene. J lost 4 bases, V lost 8 bases, and 4 bases had no gene match. CDR3 sequence (DNA): TGTGCCAGCGCACTAGCGGGGCCCACCGGGGAGCTGTTTTTT. Translation gives CASALAGPTGELFF.

This clone has a single count. This chain joins TRBV28 and TRBJ2-3; TRBD2 aligns across 8 bases. The V gene end was trimmed by 4 bases and the J gene end by 4 bases; junction bases not matched to a gene: 4. CDR3 size: 14 residues. Germline loops: CDR1 MDHEN, CDR2 SYDVKM. The CDR3 reads CASSYGGGSDTQYF. For the CDR3, the DNA is TGTGCCAGCAGTTACGGGGGGGGTTCAGATACGCAGTATTTT. Filled out from reference TRBV28 and TRBJ2-3, the complete variable domain reads DVKVTQSSRYLVKRTGEKVFLECVQDMDHENMFWYRQDPGLGLRLIYFSYDVKMKEKGDIPEGYSVSREKKERFSLILESASTNQTSMYLCASSYGGGSDTQYFGPGTRLTVL.

The chain recombines TRBV6-5 with TRBJ1-2, with 7 bases matching TRBD1. V shed 0 bases, J shed 5 bases, and the junction held 9 bases outside the gene matches. The CDR3 has 16 amino acids. In germline, CDR1 is MNHEY, CDR2 SVGAGI. This CDR3 reads CASSYSLPGQLYGYTF. CDR3 DNA sequence: TGTGCCAGCAGTTACTCGCTCCCGGGACAGTTATATGGCTACACCTTC.

This chain joins TRBV5-1 and TRBJ2-2, with TRBD2 matching 9 bases. CDR3 length: 16 amino acids. V shed 4 bases, J shed 4 bases, and the junction held 8 bases outside the gene matches. Germline V CDR1 and CDR2: SGHRS, YFSETQ. The CDR3 is CASSPPSGKVTGELFF. The CDR3 DNA is TGCGCCAGCAGCCCCCCTAGCGGGAAGGTCACCGGGGAGCTGTTTTTT.

The J gene is TRBJ2-1, the V gene TRBV20-1; TRBD1 might be the D (5 bases). This CDR3 contains 14 residues. In germline, CDR1 is DFQATT, CDR2 SNEGSKA (reference sequence). The V end lost 3 bases, the J end lost 8 bases, and 17 bases lay between the germline ends. CDR3 sequence: CSASGQSRVDEQFF. The DNA for the CDR3 is TGCAGTGCTAGTGGCCAGAGCAGGGTGGATGAGCAGTTCTTC.

The chain couples TRBV25-1 to TRBJ1-2; D ambiguous. Trimming took 3 bases from V and 4 from J, leaving 6 bases between them. CDR3 length equals 12 residues. In germline, CDR1 is MGHDK, CDR2 SYGVNS. Here the CDR3 DNA reads TGTGCCAGCAGTGAGGAGTTCTATGGCTACACCTTC. It is translated as CASSEEFYGYTF.

The chain is built from TRBV4-3 and TRBJ1-1; no clear D. Germline CDR1 LGHNA, CDR2 YSLEER. There are 16 residues in the CDR3. The ends were cut back, 1 base at V and 0 bases at J, with 12 bases in the middle. CDR3 nucleotide sequence: TGCGCCAGCAGCCAAGTTCTTACAGATTTGAACACTGAAGCTTTCTTT. This translates into CASSQVLTDLNTEAFF.